This entry concerns a single TCR beta chain. Its cognate antigen has yet to be identified. The sample holds no much larger clone one base away, and base qualities are not on file. Using the deep immunoSEQ assay, TCR CDR3 regions were amplified from genomic DNA by multiplex PCR. Genomic DNA extracted from each cell subset was distributed evenly over all wells of several immunoSEQ 96-well plates, and each plate served as one replicate. For sorted subsets, each replicate PCR was loaded with roughly 190 ng genomic DNA, equivalent to 32,000 or so T cell genomes. Purified libraries were measured with a Qubit 3.0 fluorometer, size-checked on a Bioanalyzer 2100, and measured again with the KAPA Library Quantification kit. Every immunoSEQ 96-well plate was sequenced on a separate single-read 150-cycle Illumina NextSeq 550 flow cell. Per the source publication's procedure: Because only junctional sequences without quality scores were contained in the immunoSEQ output, filtering matching that applied to full-length reads could not be performed. Sequences were annotated with PyIR, a Python wrapper for IgBLAST v1.9, and V/J genes and CDR3 were assigned using IMGT germline references. Any read was removed if the V/J assignment was weak (E-value above 1e-6), the CDR3 was missing, or the read contained stop codons, out-of-frame junctions, or ambiguous translated residues. V3J clonotypes were defined as sequences sharing the same inferred V gene, J gene, and CDR3 amino acid sequence. Percentage overlap between repertoires was calculated by dividing the number of shared unique clonotypes by the size of the smaller repertoire. Three approaches were used to assess repertoire richness: RTK rarefaction, the Chao1 estimator, and Recon v2.1 estimates of unobserved clonotypes. Generation probabilities for all TCRbeta clonotypes obtained by the gDNA method from several donors were computed using OLGA. TCRdb provides this immuneACCESS table in a form limited to in-frame rearrangements. Some clones are lacking; in checked studies, under half of them reflect an unresolved V gene, and why the rest are absent is not known. D and trimming come from the DNA, and the V and J calls and clone size come from that table. The sample table lists more than 1,200,000 clones, approximately 98.5% of them with a count of one. Jointly, the top ten make up around 0.38% of the sample.

This sample was taken from a study of shared clonotypes between healthy human individuals (TCRdb year 2020). Some background on the complete study: Three men and a couple of women, aged 18 to 49 years, made up the cohort. For each donor, three plates each were used for CD4 naive and CD4 memory, two plates were used for CD8 naive, and one plate was used for CD8 memory. To estimate repertoire size and how much clonotype sharing occurs between individuals, the study deeply sequenced the blood TCR repertoires of several healthy adults. Between about 0.85 and 9.5 billion PBMCs per donor were obtained by leukapheresis. To increase sequencing depth and limit assay-specific biases, different laboratories used diverse techniques to prepare libraries and sequence TCR repertoires. Beyond this particular receptor, the publication reports: Higher generation probabilities were observed for clonotypes shared by all four sorted-subset donors than for non-shared clonotypes. The small number of donors limited the genetic and exposure-history diversity represented. Incomplete sequencing was indicated by rarefaction of sorted-subset datasets, despite the large sequencing depth. Sampling was limited to blood, and TCR repertoires in tissue likely differ from TCR repertoires in blood. Sharing across a few donors was observed for about 5% of naive CD4, under 4% of naive CD8, over 2% of memory CD4, and around 0.4% of memory CD8 clonotypes. Based on pairwise subsampling, the degree of clonotype sharing among donors was expected to be affected by sequencing depth. Larger estimated clonotype richness was generally found for naive subsets than for memory subsets.

Measured from the cysteine to the phenylalanine, the CDR3 is 13 residues long. Only the CDR3 portion is preserved as DNA: 39 bases, with reading frame beginning at the first base. In the germline V gene (reference sequence), CDR1 corresponds to SEHNR and CDR2 to FQNEAQ. Cut back by 1 base and 3 bases, the V and J ends lie 6 bases apart. The donors were healthy, HIV-negative adults with no recently reported acute infections or vaccinations. Every donor was a Caucasian adult residing in Nashville, Tennessee, USA. CD4+ T cells were enriched by magnetic negative selection, after which naive cells were positively selected on CD45RA and the negative fraction was taken as the memory subset. Blood was obtained by leukapheresis, after which PBMCs were separated by Ficoll-Histopaque density gradient centrifugation and cryopreserved in liquid nitrogen vapor phase. Purity and quantity of every magnetically sorted T cell population were checked by analytical flow cytometry. Each sorted fraction had its genomic DNA isolated and then quantified by UV absorbance on a Nanodrop 2000c.

Material for sequencing was naive CD4+ T cells sorted from blood. The cell subset or site label, as the study defines it: CD45RA+ positively selected. The chain joins TRBV7-9 to TRBJ1-2; the D gene cannot be resolved reliably. The TCR sequence derives from a man aged 25-45 years in good health. The nucleotide sequence is TGTGCCAGCAGCTTAGGGGGAGACTATGGCTACACCTTC. This gives the protein CASSLGGDYGYTF.